This note documents a single TCR beta chain sequence. Its antigen remains unidentified. Per-base quality was not reported, and no clone a single base away is much larger than it. For sequencing of the TCRbeta CDR3 region, genomic DNA was extracted from the sorted cells. The immunoSEQ Assay was used to sequence the TCRbeta CDR3 regions. Drawn from immuneACCESS, this table holds only the in-frame rearrangements with V and J called that TCRdb kept. Clones are partly lost; checked studies trace under half to an unresolved V gene and leave the rest unexplained. The sample table shows roughly 75,000 clones, and around 91% are seen once. The ten largest clones capture roughly 6.5% of the sample. Spanning cysteine to phenylalanine, the CDR3 consists of 16 amino acids. Here the CDR3 DNA is all that survives: 48 bases in frame from base 1. Trimming costs V 0 bases and J 0 bases, and their ends lie 9 bases apart. In the germline V gene, CDR1 corresponds to MGHRA and CDR2 to YSYEKL.

This sample was included in a study of OX40 agonist ivuxolimab in advanced cancers. Notes on the research overall: Ivuxolimab, which targeted the costimulatory receptor OX40 (CD134), was an agonistic, fully human IgG2 monoclonal antibody. Intravenous ivuxolimab was administered to patients every 2 weeks at six dose levels: 0.01, 0.1, 0.3, 1.5, 3 and 10 mg/kg. Of the 50 to 55 patients in dose escalation, some 20 had hepatocellular carcinoma, some 15 had melanoma, 9 had renal cell carcinoma and 9 had head and neck cancer. A male proportion of nearly 85% and a mean age of approximately 60 years, ranging from about 20 to 85, were recorded for the dose-escalation cohort. Patients were allowed to have had prior anti-PD-1, anti-PD-L1 or anti-CTLA-4 therapy, and approximately 43% of the dose-escalation patients had previously received checkpoint inhibitors. Partial responses occurred in three dose-escalation patients: two with cutaneous melanoma and one with hepatocellular carcinoma. The point of sequencing TCRbeta in the periphery was to test whether ivuxolimab changed TCR sequence diversity and drove clonal T-cell expansion. The monotherapy dose-escalation portion (N ≈ 57 patients) of the phase I ivuxolimab trial is reported in the paper. General conclusions and limits of the study: Low levels of normalized T-cell clonal expansion were also seen in some nonresponding patients. At doses of 0.1 to 3.0 mg/kg, clonal expansion of both CD4+ and CD8+ blood T cells was observed from baseline to week 6. After ivuxolimab, CD8+ T cells had more expanded clones than CD4+ T cells on average. In the 0.1-3.0 mg/kg groups, partial responders were among the patients with the lowest normalized peripheral clonal expansion, particularly in CD8+ T cells. The antigen specificity of the peripheral T cells that underwent clonal expansion was not determined.

Patients with a history of autoimmune disease or receiving systemic immunosuppression were excluded from the trial. Peripheral blood for TCR sequencing was collected from all dose cohorts at baseline, on cycle 4 day 1, and on cycle 7 day 1. Samples came from an open-label, multicenter, first-in-human phase I dose-escalation trial of ivuxolimab. Adults with locally advanced or metastatic melanoma, renal cell, hepatocellular, or head and neck squamous cell carcinoma were enrolled in the trial. Before TCR sequencing, CD4+ and CD8+ T cells were separately sorted from peripheral blood. Sequences were derived from CD4+ or CD8+ T cells sorted from blood, sampled in a trial of the OX40 agonist ivuxolimab. The rearranged segments are TRBV4-1 and TRBJ2-1; the D gene is not confidently resolved. The sequence was obtained from an adult with an advanced solid tumor such as melanoma, head and neck, liver or kidney cancer. The CDR3 protein sequence reads: CASSQEARSSYNEQFF. In nucleotide form, the sequence is TGCGCCAGCAGCCAAGAAGCCCGGAGCTCCTACAATGAGCAGTTCTTC.